The source of this T cell receptor beta chain is a study of blood T cell repertoires in COVID-19. Overall study context: Whether acute or convalescent, the COVID-19 samples came from the United States, Italy and Spain.

As processed by the authors: Estimates of nucleated cell counts were drawn from the amplification of reference gene primers. Data came from immunoSEQ multiplex PCR; TCRdb stores just in-frame clones and leaves some out. Clonal size and the V and J genes are those of that table, whereas D and trimming came from the DNA. The sample shows under 65,000 clones, 91% of them seen only once. V was cut by 0 bases and J by 5 bases, with 6 bases left in between. Germline V gene sequence: CDR1 SGHRS, CDR2 YFSETQ. The length of the CDR3 is 13 residues. The TCR comes from a human donor in a cohort sampled during active COVID-19. The chain carries TRBV5-1 and TRBJ2-1; the D is unclear. Sequencing was carried out using peripheral blood. This chain's CDR3 is CASSLGADNEQFF. DNA for the CDR3: TGCGCCAGCAGCTTGGGGGCAGACAATGAGCAGTTCTTC.